The 12 T cell receptor beta chains listed next were all sequenced from one sample in a study of T-cell reconstitution after alpha-beta-depleted transplantation in children. Unique molecular identifiers featured in how the TCRbeta library was prepared. TCRdb ran MiXCR on the PCR reads and lists one entry per CDR3 protein. The sample lists just under 150,000 distinct CDR3 sequences, around 9% occurring once. The specimen was PBMCs, mostly from graft donor cells, collected 180 days after TCRalphabeta/CD19-depleted stem cell transplant. All receptors come from a female patient under 10 years old who had a stem cell transplant for congenital amegakaryocytic thrombocytopenia, so the T cells may come from the graft donor.

This rearrangement joins TRBV7-2 to TRBJ2-5; no firm D call. The length of the CDR3 is 13 residues. V lost 1 base and J 5 bases, leaving 8 bases between the germline ends. Per the germline V gene, CDR1 is SGHTA and CDR2 is FQGNSA. CDR3 protein: CASSLVVRETQYF. The CDR3 DNA follows: TGTGCCAGCAGCTTAGTGGTGCGGGAGACCCAGTACTTC.

This clonotype was picked up many times. J is TRBJ1-2 and V is TRBV28, with a tentative D call TRBD1 (5 bases). Trimming stripped 6 bases from V and 3 bases from J, with 14 bases between. The CDR3 has 14 residues. Per germline, CDR1 MDHEN and CDR2 SYDVKM. CDR3 nucleotides: TGTGCCAGCAGGATGGCCCTGGGGGACTATGGCTACACCTTC. The encoded protein is CASRMALGDYGYTF.

This clonotype has at least ten counts. The chain has TRBV12-3 or TRBV12-4 and TRBJ2-5; TRBD2 agrees at 13 bases. The CDR3 runs 15 residues. V was clipped by 7 bases and J by 4 bases; unmatched bases: 6. CDR3 in amino acids: CASTATSGGLETQYF. The CDR3 nucleotides are TGTGCCAGCACAGCGACTAGCGGGGGGTTAGAGACCCAGTACTTC.

The chain combines TRBV12-3 or TRBV12-4 with TRBJ2-3; the match to TRBD2 covers 15 bases. There are 19 residues in the CDR3. The J segment lost 1 base and the V segment lost 6 bases, leaving 11 bases of the junction unmatched. This CDR3 reads CASRILGLAGGPGTDTQYF. DNA of the CDR3: TGTGCCAGCAGAATCCTCGGACTAGCGGGGGGGCCCGGCACAGATACGCAGTATTTT.

This clonotype was detected many times. This sequence joins TRBV12-3 or TRBV12-4 and TRBJ1-3; possible D gene TRBD1, 5 bases. This CDR3 is built from 16 residues. V shed 6 bases and J shed 0 bases, with 15 bases lying between them. The CDR3 spells CASSTGRGSSGNTIYF. The CDR3 bases are TGTGCCAGCAGCACGGGACGGGGAAGCTCTGGAAACACCATATATTTT.

The V gene is TRBV4-2, the J gene TRBJ2-2, with D tentatively TRBD2 (6 bases). Germline V gene sequence: CDR1 LGHNA, CDR2 YNFKEQ. This CDR3 region has 17 residues. Trimming removed 4 bases from V and 3 bases from J, with 18 bases in between. Here the CDR3 reads CASSPGAGRGHTGELFF. The CDR3 region has the DNA TGTGCCAGCAGCCCTGGGGCCGGGAGAGGGCACACCGGGGAGCTGTTTTTT.

This clonotype was observed many times. This chain uses TRBV12-3 or TRBV12-4 with TRBJ2-7, with 7 bases identical to TRBD1. V shed 3 bases and J 2 bases; nucleotides not matched to a gene: 4. The CDR3 covers 14 residues. The CDR3 DNA reads as TGTGCCAGCAGTTTTTACAGGGGCCCCTACGAGCAGTACTTC. Protein: CASSFYRGPYEQYF.

This clonotype was seen only a few times. V usage is TRBV14 and J usage is TRBJ2-3, with 8 nucleotides matching TRBD2. Per germline, CDR1 SGHDN and CDR2 FVKESK. The trim removed 1 base at V and 2 bases at J, leaving 5 bases unmatched. This CDR3 comprises 16 residues. This CDR3 is CASSQGPTSDTDTQYF. As DNA, the CDR3 is TGTGCCAGCAGCCAAGGACCGACTAGCGACACAGATACGCAGTATTTT.

At least ten counts were recorded for this clonotype. The chain employs TRBV12-3 or TRBV12-4 and TRBJ2-3; D ambiguous. The V end lost 2 bases, the J end lost 2 bases, and 5 bases lay between the germline ends. CDR3 length: 13 amino acids. This CDR3 is CASSLLSTDTQYF. Written as DNA, the CDR3 is TGTGCCAGCAGTTTACTATCCACAGATACGCAGTATTTT.

This clonotype was detected ten times or more. The V gene is TRBV20-1, the J gene TRBJ1-1; possibly TRBD1 for D (5 bases). The CDR3 length is 11 residues. Germline V CDR1 and CDR2: DFQATT, SNEGSKA (reference sequence). V lost 6 bases and J 1 base, leaving 6 bases between the germline ends. The CDR3 coding sequence is TGCAGTGCCCAGGGGAACACTGAAGCTTTCTTT. This gives the protein CSAQGNTEAFF.

This clonotype was seen ten or more times. This chain links TRBV5-1 with TRBJ2-5, with 7 bases that match TRBD1. The CDR3 runs to 15 residues. Germline trimming cut 0 bases from V and 4 bases from J; bases unmatched to any gene: 6. The V gene's germline CDR1 is SGHRS and CDR2 YFSETQ. CDR3 in amino acids: CASSLVGGGLETQYF. The CDR3 coding sequence is TGCGCCAGCAGCTTGGTAGGGGGCGGTTTAGAGACCCAGTACTTC.

The rearrangement links TRBV29-1 to TRBJ1-2; 8 bases fit TRBD1. The CDR3 sequence is 14 residues long. Germline lookup yields CDR1 SQVTM and CDR2 ANQGSEA. The ends lost 3 bases at V and 6 bases at J; junction bases unmatched: 9. CDR3: CSVDRTRGRNGYTF. CDR3 nucleotide sequence: TGCAGCGTTGACCGTACCAGGGGGCGTAATGGCTACACCTTC.